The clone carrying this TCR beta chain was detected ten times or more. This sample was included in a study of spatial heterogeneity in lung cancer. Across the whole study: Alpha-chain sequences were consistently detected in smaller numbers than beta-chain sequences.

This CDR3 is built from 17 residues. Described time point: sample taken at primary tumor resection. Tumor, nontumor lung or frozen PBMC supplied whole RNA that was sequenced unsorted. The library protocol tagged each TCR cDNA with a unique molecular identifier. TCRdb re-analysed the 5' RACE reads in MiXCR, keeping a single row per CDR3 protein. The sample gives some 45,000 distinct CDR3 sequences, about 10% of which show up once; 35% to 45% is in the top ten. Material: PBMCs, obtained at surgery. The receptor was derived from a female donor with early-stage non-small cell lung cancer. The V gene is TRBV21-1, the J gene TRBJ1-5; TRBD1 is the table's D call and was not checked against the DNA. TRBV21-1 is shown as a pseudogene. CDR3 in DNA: TGTGCCAGCAGCTCAACAGGGAATAATTATAGCAATCAGCCCCAGCATTTT. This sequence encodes CASSSTGNNYSNQPQHF.